This T cell receptor (beta chain) was recovered during a study of cytomegalovirus exposure and HLA in healthy donors. Whole-study context: There were 117 million unique TCR beta sequences, drawn from roughly 200 million T cells, in an earlier analysis. Notes on the study in general: In a later analysis, a missense DCLRE1C variant was linked to TCR beta V- and J-gene trimming. Most TCR sequences were seen very rarely across donors, but some public TCRs occurred in many.

The PCR used 60 Vbeta and 13 Jbeta primers. The table came from immunoSEQ multiplex PCR; TCRdb's copy has only in-frame clones and leaves some out. The table records more than 80,000 clones, around 69% of them present only once. Of note for this clone: What it recognizes is unknown.

The CDR3 totals 15 residues. Germline V gene lookup returns CDR1 LNHNV and CDR2 YYDKDF (reference sequence). V dropped 5 bases and J dropped 11 bases, with 24 bases sitting between them. Sample: PBMCs. The J gene is TRBJ2-5, the V gene TRBV15, with a tentative D call TRBD1 (5 bases). The source is a woman between 55 and 75 years old in good health and CMV-seropositive. CDR3 region: CATSLRAGWNAEQYF. CDR3 sequence (DNA): TGTGCCACCAGCCTTAGGGCAGGGTGGAACGCGGAGCAGTACTTC.